This record covers a single T cell receptor (beta chain). The assay was immunoSEQ multiplex PCR, and TCRdb's table has in-frame clones only and misses some. There are roughly 2.5 million clones in the sample; around nine tenths occur only once, and roughly 0.13% lies in the top ten. The CDR3 length is 15 residues. Germline values: CDR1 MNHEY, CDR2 SVGAGI. Trimming removed 0 bases at V and 1 base at J, with 9 bases between. These data are taken from a study of shared clonotypes between healthy human individuals. The chain employs TRBV6-5 and TRBJ1-1; a weak D match, TRBD1 (5 bases). The sample comprised naive CD4+ T cells sorted from blood. Subset described: CD45RA+ positively selected. This clonotype was obtained from a man younger than 35 in good health. CDR3 region: CASSYSRRENTEAFF. The CDR3 region has the DNA TGTGCCAGCAGTTACTCGCGCAGGGAGAACACTGAAGCTTTCTTT.